This T cell receptor beta chain appears in the sequencing data of a study of PD-1 blockade in classical Hodgkin lymphoma. General observations from the study: Complete responders possessed baseline diversity comparable to newly diagnosed patients. Although disease activity or prior therapy may be involved, causes of the repertoire differences remain undefined.

There are 12 residues in the CDR3. V lost 5 bases to trimming and J lost 7 bases, with 11 bases between them. CDR1 and CDR2 (germline): SGHAT, FQNNGV. Repertoires were generated with immunoSEQ multiplex PCR, while TCRdb's copy carries only in-frame clones and drops some. The sample shows about 64,000 clones, roughly 92% of them seen only once. This clone was counted a single time. Antigen unknown. Time point meaning: cycle 4 day 1 (C4D1), after about 6 weeks of nivolumab. All patients experienced relapse after autologous stem cell transplantation, and brentuximab vedotin exposure was variable. Each best response was a complete response, a partial response or progressive disease.

The TCR sequence derives from a human donor with classical Hodgkin lymphoma. This chain connects TRBV11-2 to TRBJ2-5, with D tentatively TRBD1 (5 bases). The source was peripheral blood mononuclear cells (PBMCs), collected before the fourth cycle of nivolumab. The CDR3 protein is CASSPDRGTQYF. The CDR3 DNA follows: TGTGCCAGCAGCCCAGACAGAGGGACCCAGTACTTC.